The 26 T cell receptor beta chains presented below share a single source sample, sequenced in a study of Graves' ophthalmopathy and Graves' hyperthyroidism. RNA transcripts were the source from which TCR beta CDR3 regions were amplified. HTBI-primed first-round RT-PCR preceded second-round multiplex PCR. MiXCR was run by TCRdb on the multiplex PCR reads, yielding one entry per CDR3 protein. This table has roughly 380,000 distinct CDR3 sequences, 15% appearing once. Sequences were obtained from peripheral blood. The receptors were gathered from a woman aged 18-29 years with stable Graves' hyperthyroidism.

The chain links TRBV4-2 to TRBJ2-2, with D perhaps TRBD1 (6 bases). The germline V gene has CDR1 LGHNA and CDR2 YNFKEQ. V was trimmed by 4 bases and J by 1 base, leaving 13 bases between them. The CDR3 covers 16 residues. This CDR3 is CASSRLPGQNTGELFF. The CDR3 nucleotides read TGTGCCAGCAGCCGACTTCCGGGACAGAACACCGGGGAGCTGTTTTTT.

This clonotype occurred many times. The V and J genes are TRBV19 and TRBJ1-2; 7 bases match TRBD1. With 10 bases clipped from V and 6 bases from J, the junction kept 11 bases outside the gene matches. The CDR3 has 13 residues. The germline V gene has CDR1 LNHDA and CDR2 SQIVND (reference sequence). The CDR3 region has the DNA TGTGCCACCCGAAAGACTACAGGGGATGGCTACACCTTC. It yields the protein CATRKTTGDGYTF.

The genes are TRBV20-1 and TRBJ2-1, with D perhaps assigned TRBD1 or TRBD2 (5 bases each). Germline-derived CDR1 and CDR2 are DFQATT and SNEGSKA (reference sequence). Trimming pared 2 bases from V and 6 bases from J, leaving 17 bases between. The length of the CDR3 is 15 residues. The CDR3 DNA reads TGCAGTGCTAGATTCATGGGGGTTAGCCCCAATGAGCAGTTCTTC. Protein: CSARFMGVSPNEQFF.

This clonotype is classed as medium-sized. V usage is TRBV24-1 and J usage is TRBJ2-7, with 7 nucleotides matching TRBD1. Germline V gene lookup returns CDR1 KGHDR and CDR2 SFDVKD. The CDR3 is 13 amino acids. J lost 3 bases, V lost 4 bases, and 2 bases had no gene match. This CDR3 reads CATSEAGGYEQYF. The CDR3 nucleotides are TGTGCCACCAGTGAGGCAGGGGGCTACGAGCAGTACTTC.

This sequence joins TRBV6-5 and TRBJ1-6; 8 nucleotides agree with TRBD1. The CDR3 totals 15 residues. The germline V gene encodes CDR1 MNHEY and CDR2 SVGAGI. V shed 7 bases and J 7 bases; nucleotides not matched to a gene: 9. The CDR3 here is CASTWDRMPNSPLHF. CDR3 nucleotides: TGTGCCAGCACTTGGGACAGGATGCCAAATTCACCCCTCCACTTT.

This chain connects TRBV11-2 to TRBJ1-2; TRBD1 matches at 10 bases. CDR3 length: 14 residues. In germline, CDR1 is SGHAT, CDR2 FQNNGV. Losses at the gene ends were 3 bases for V and 6 bases for J; bases not matched to a gene: 4. The chain's CDR3 is CASSFSGQGDGYTF. Here the CDR3 DNA reads TGTGCCAGCAGCTTCTCAGGACAGGGGGATGGCTACACCTTC.

This clonotype was found many times. This chain connects TRBV5-1 to TRBJ1-2; D possibly corresponds to TRBD1 (6 bases). The V gene's germline CDR1 is SGHRS and CDR2 YFSETQ. Trimming left V 1 base short and J 2 bases short, with 12 bases between. CDR3 length: 15 residues. The CDR3 here is CASSLTVGQNYGYTF. As DNA, the CDR3 is TGCGCCAGCAGCTTGACGGTCGGACAGAACTATGGCTACACCTTC.

This clonotype occurred a few times. The chain joins TRBV5-1 to TRBJ1-5; possible D gene TRBD1, 6 bases. The germline V and J ends were trimmed by 0 bases and 11 bases, with 18 bases remaining between them. Germline lookup yields CDR1 SGHRS and CDR2 YFSETQ. The CDR3 length is 15 residues. The CDR3: CASSLAQGLVKAQHF. DNA for the CDR3: TGCGCCAGCAGCTTGGCACAGGGTCTAGTGAAGGCCCAGCATTTT.

The V gene is TRBV18, the J gene TRBJ2-7; 7 nucleotides match TRBD1. The germline gives CDR1 KGHSH, CDR2 LQKENI. The CDR3 loop spans 15 amino acids. V shed 3 bases and J 0 bases; nucleotides not matched to a gene: 5. CDR3 protein: CASSPVTGSSYEQYF. CDR3 nucleotides: TGTGCCAGCTCACCTGTGACAGGGAGCTCCTACGAGCAGTACTTC.

This clonotype was counted at least ten times. The rearrangement links TRBV5-6 to TRBJ2-7; D is unresolved. Germline V gene data show CDR1 as SGHDT and CDR2 as YYEEEE. V was cut by 4 bases and J by 5 bases, with 16 bases left in between. CDR3 size: 14 residues. The CDR3 loop is CASSLGSRVNEQYF. The CDR3 bases are TGTGCCAGCAGCCTGGGAAGTCGAGTTAACGAGCAGTACTTC.

Many counts were recorded for this clonotype. The chain recombines TRBV11-2 with TRBJ1-3; no reliable D call. Trimming removed 8 bases from V and 4 bases from J, with 12 bases in between. This CDR3 has 13 amino acids. The V gene's germline CDR1 is SGHAT and CDR2 FQNNGV. The CDR3 DNA reads TGTGCCAGCCGGTCAACCAGGGGAAACACCATATATTTT. Its translation: CASRSTRGNTIYF. The full variable domain, in which reference TRBV11-2 and TRBJ1-3 provide the parts outside the CDR3, is EAGVAQSPRYKIIEKRQSVAFWCNPISGHATLYWYQQILGQGPKLLIQFQNNGVVDDSQLPKDRFSAERLKGVDSTLKIQPAKLEDSAVYLCASRSTRGNTIYFGEGSWLTVV.

This clonotype was seen repeatedly, ten times or more. This rearrangement joins TRBV7-2 to TRBJ2-7; TRBD1 matches at 8 bases. Germline assignment: CDR1 SGHTA and CDR2 FQGNSA. The CDR3 runs to 12 residues. V was clipped by 8 bases and J by 3 bases; unmatched bases: 3. The CDR3 DNA follows: TGTGCCAGCGCCACAGGGGGCTACGAGCAGTACTTC. Amino acids: CASATGGYEQYF.

This clonotype was counted ten times or more. The chain employs TRBV7-2 and TRBJ2-5, with 11 bases fitting TRBD2. The CDR3 contains 18 residues. The germline V gene encodes CDR1 SGHTA and CDR2 FQGNSA. J was trimmed by 4 bases and V by 1 base; bases with no gene match: 11. The CDR3: CASSLVSGSGGGRETQYF. CDR3 bases: TGTGCCAGCAGCTTAGTCAGTGGTAGCGGGGGGGGGAGAGAGACCCAGTACTTC.

This clonotype was recorded a few times. This chain uses TRBV18 with TRBJ1-1, with 9 bases fitting TRBD1. Trimming cost V 1 base and J 4 bases; bases outside gene matches: 1. Germline CDR1 is KGHSH and CDR2 is LQKENI. This CDR3 is built from 14 residues. The CDR3 sequence is CASSPQTGGTEAFF. CDR3 nucleotide sequence: TGTGCCAGCTCACCACAGACAGGGGGCACTGAAGCTTTCTTT.

The rearrangement uses TRBV6-1 and TRBJ2-7; tentative D call: TRBD1 (6 bases). Germline CDR1 and CDR2: MNHNS and SASEGT. Trimming removed 4 bases from V and 2 bases from J, with 18 bases in between. The CDR3 spans 16 residues. The CDR3 region is CASSVRTDQLTYEQYF. CDR3 nucleotide sequence: TGTGCCAGCAGTGTTCGGACAGACCAATTAACCTACGAGCAGTACTTC.

This clonotype was found many times. The V call is TRBV28, the J call TRBJ2-7; D call uncertain. Trimming removed 5 bases at V and 5 bases at J, with 10 bases between. There are 12 residues in the CDR3. Germline V CDR1 and CDR2: MDHEN, SYDVKM. CDR3 residues: CASSPPGDEQYF. The CDR3 DNA sequence: TGTGCCAGCAGTCCCCCCGGTGACGAGCAGTACTTC.

The table lists this clonotype with a few counts. The J gene is TRBJ2-2, the V gene TRBV12-3 or TRBV12-4, with 13 bases identical to TRBD2. The CDR3 totals 16 residues. V was clipped by 5 bases and J by 7 bases; unmatched bases: 7. The CDR3: CASSQGLAGIGGELFF. CDR3 sequence (DNA): TGTGCCAGCAGTCAGGGACTAGCGGGGATCGGCGGGGAGCTGTTTTTT.

This clonotype was observed at least ten times. The chain employs TRBV12-3 or TRBV12-4 and TRBJ1-1; the D gene is possibly TRBD1 (6 bases). Trimming left V 6 bases short and J 7 bases short, with 27 bases between. This CDR3 is built from 17 residues. In nucleotides, the CDR3 is TGTGCCAGCAGCTCAGTAGGCGGGGGCGCGGGGGGCGGTGAAGCTTTCTTT. This gives the protein CASSSVGGGAGGGEAFF.

The rearrangement uses TRBV12-3 or TRBV12-4 and TRBJ1-2, with D unresolved. V lost 4 bases, J lost 1 base, and 7 bases lay in between. The CDR3 is 13 residues long. The CDR3 spells CASSWHVNYGYTF. CDR3 nucleotide sequence: TGTGCCAGCAGTTGGCACGTTAACTATGGCTACACCTTC.

This clonotype has a count of ten or more. The rearrangement uses TRBV4-2 and TRBJ1-1; 10 bases align to TRBD1. CDR3 length: 15 residues. Per the germline V gene, CDR1 is LGHNA and CDR2 is YNFKEQ. With 1 base clipped from V and 3 bases from J, the junction kept 2 bases outside the gene matches. CDR3 in DNA: TGTGCCAGCAGCCAAGGAGGGACAGGGGACACTGAAGCTTTCTTT. Translation gives CASSQGGTGDTEAFF.

This clonotype has at least ten counts. The J gene is TRBJ1-1, the V gene TRBV11-2; D gene unclear. Trimming left V 1 base short and J 3 bases short, with 18 bases between. The CDR3 extends over 17 amino acids. The V gene's germline CDR1 is SGHAT and CDR2 FQNNGV. The CDR3 bases are TGTGCCAGCAGCTTAGGAATGTTAAGTGATATGCACACTGAAGCTTTCTTT. The encoded protein is CASSLGMLSDMHTEAFF. Looking up the rest from reference TRBV11-2 and TRBJ1-1 gives the full variable domain: EAGVAQSPRYKIIEKRQSVAFWCNPISGHATLYWYQQILGQGPKLLIQFQNNGVVDDSQLPKDRFSAERLKGVDSTLKIQPAKLEDSAVYLCASSLGMLSDMHTEAFFGQGTRLTVV.

This clonotype was seen at least ten times. This chain connects TRBV12-5 to TRBJ1-6; 7 nucleotides match TRBD1. The CDR3 contains 19 residues. V dropped 2 bases and J dropped 4; count of bases not matched to a gene: 14. CDR1 and CDR2 from the germline V gene are LGHNT and FRNRAP. This CDR3 is CASGLYTGAQPIYNSPLHF. CDR3 coding DNA: TGTGCTAGTGGTTTGTATACAGGGGCTCAACCAATTTATAATTCACCCCTCCACTTT. Looking up the rest from reference TRBV12-5 and TRBJ1-6 gives the full variable domain: DARVTQTPRHKVTEMGQEVTMRCQPILGHNTVFWYRQTMMQGLELLAYFRNRAPLDDSGMPKDRFSAEMPDATLATLKIQPSEPRDSAVYFCASGLYTGAQPIYNSPLHFGNGTRLTVT.

The chain links TRBV12-3 or TRBV12-4 to TRBJ1-1, with TRBD1 matching 8 bases. This CDR3 comprises 12 residues. V shed 7 bases, J shed 8 bases, and the junction held 6 bases outside the gene matches. CDR3 DNA sequence: TGTGCCAGCACCGGGACAGGCGAGGAAGCTTTCTTT. Translation gives CASTGTGEEAFF.

This clonotype has at least ten counts. The rearrangement uses TRBV6-5 and TRBJ1-1, with D maybe TRBD1 (5 bases). V was cut by 2 bases and J by 0 bases, with 16 bases left in between. Germline values: CDR1 MNHEY, CDR2 SVGAGI. The CDR3 totals 17 residues. The CDR3 reads CASSYAPTGRLNTEAFF. The CDR3 DNA is TGTGCCAGCAGTTACGCTCCGACGGGGCGGTTGAACACTGAAGCTTTCTTT.

This clonotype was seen at least ten times. The gene calls are TRBV27 and TRBJ2-2, with TRBD1 matching over 8 bases. J lost 0 bases, V lost 0 bases, and 9 bases had no gene match. Germline CDR1 MNHEY, CDR2 SMNVEV (reference sequence). The CDR3 length is 19 residues. The CDR3 loop is CASSLSGGQGAANTGELFF. The DNA of the CDR3 is TGTGCCAGCAGTTTATCGGGTGGGCAGGGGGCGGCGAACACCGGGGAGCTGTTTTTT.

Many counts were recorded for this clonotype. The rearrangement links TRBV7-9 to TRBJ2-7; 8 nucleotides match TRBD1. CDR1 SEHNR and CDR2 FQNEAQ come from the germline V gene (reference sequence). The CDR3 sequence is 15 residues long. The junction had 4 bases not matched to a gene; V was cut back by 1 base and J by 2 bases. The CDR3 coding sequence is TGTGCCAGCAGCTTAGGTTCAGGGGGCGCCTACGAGCAGTACTTC. This translates into CASSLGSGGAYEQYF.